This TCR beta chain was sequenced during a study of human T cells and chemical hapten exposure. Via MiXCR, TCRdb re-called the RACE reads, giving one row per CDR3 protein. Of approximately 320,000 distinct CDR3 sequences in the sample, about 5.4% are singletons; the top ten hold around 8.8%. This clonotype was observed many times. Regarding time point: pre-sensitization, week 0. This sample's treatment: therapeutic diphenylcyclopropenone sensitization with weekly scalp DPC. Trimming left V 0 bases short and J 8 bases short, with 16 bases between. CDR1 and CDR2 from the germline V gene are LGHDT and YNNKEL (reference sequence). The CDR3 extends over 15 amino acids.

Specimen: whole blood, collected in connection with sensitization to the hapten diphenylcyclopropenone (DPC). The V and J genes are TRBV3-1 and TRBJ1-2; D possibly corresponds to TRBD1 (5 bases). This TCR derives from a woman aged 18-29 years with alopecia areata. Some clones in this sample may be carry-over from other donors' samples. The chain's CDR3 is CASSQESGDYYGYTF. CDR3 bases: TGTGCCAGCAGCCAAGAATCGGGGGACTATTACGGCTACACCTTC.